The 20 T cell receptor beta chains below were found in one sample sequenced in a study of T-cell reconstitution after alpha-beta-depleted transplantation in children. Preparing the TCRbeta library involved the use of unique molecular identifiers. TCRdb ran MiXCR on the PCR reads and lists one entry per CDR3 protein. The profile shows around 94,000 distinct CDR3 sequences, 7.5% to 9.5% of them singletons. The sequencing here drew on PBMCs, taken before TCRalphabeta/CD19-depleted stem cell transplant. The receptors shown here come from a boy aged 2 to 9 with acute lymphoblastic leukemia, due to receive a stem cell transplant.

This clonotype was seen repeatedly, ten times or more. This chain connects TRBV12-3 or TRBV12-4 to TRBJ2-1, with a weak D call TRBD2 (7 bases). The CDR3 runs 14 residues. Trimming stripped 5 bases from V and 10 bases from J, with 18 bases between. CDR3 DNA: TGTGCCAGCAGTGGGGGGGCCCGGGTGGGGGAGCAGTTCTTC. This codes for CASSGGARVGEQFF.

This clonotype has only a few counts. The chain employs TRBV6-2 or TRBV6-3 and TRBJ2-7, with D perhaps being TRBD1 or TRBD2 (5 bases each). The V gene's germline CDR1 is MNHEY and CDR2 SVGEGT. CDR3 size: 12 residues. The V gene lost 6 bases and the J gene lost 11 bases, with 17 bases spanning the gap. The CDR3 protein is CASSYGTGTEYF. CDR3 DNA sequence: TGTGCCAGCAGCTACGGCACCGGGACGGAGTACTTC.

The sample holds many counts of this clonotype. J is TRBJ1-2 and V is TRBV7-9; a possible D gene is TRBD1 (6 bases). This CDR3 is built from 14 residues. Trimming removed 0 bases at V and 7 bases at J, with 12 bases between. CDR1 is SEHNR, CDR2 FQNEAQ, per germline (reference sequence). CDR3 residues: CASSLAGGRGGYTF. CDR3 sequence (DNA): TGTGCCAGCAGCTTAGCCGGGGGGCGCGGTGGCTACACCTTC.

This chain joins TRBV2 and TRBJ2-7; D is unresolved. V dropped 4 bases and J dropped 0 bases, with 7 bases sitting between them. CDR1 is SNHLY and CDR2 is FYNNEI in the germline V gene. CDR3 length: 13 amino acids. The CDR3 spells CASSARSSYEQYF. DNA of the CDR3: TGTGCCAGCAGTGCAAGGAGCTCCTACGAGCAGTACTTC.

This clonotype has only a few counts. This sequence joins TRBV11-2 and TRBJ2-2; tentatively, D is TRBD2 (6 bases). The CDR3 totals 15 residues. Trimming left V 1 base short and J 5 bases short, with 11 bases between. CDR1 is SGHAT, CDR2 FQNNGV, per germline. CDR3 protein: CASSLGDFGTGELFF. The CDR3 DNA sequence: TGTGCCAGCAGCTTAGGGGACTTCGGGACCGGGGAGCTGTTTTTT.

V is TRBV4-2 and J is TRBJ2-3; 7 nucleotides agree with TRBD2. Trimming cost V 0 bases and J 2 bases; bases outside gene matches: 5. The CDR3 consists of 16 residues. The germline V gene encodes CDR1 LGHNA and CDR2 YNFKEQ. CDR3 loop: CASSQENGGNTDTQYF. CDR3 DNA: TGTGCCAGCAGCCAAGAGAACGGGGGGAACACAGATACGCAGTATTTT.

This clonotype was counted many times. DNA of the CDR3: TGCGCCAGCAGCTTGGATGAGGGCTATGGCTACACCTTC. Translating it yields CASSLDEGYGYTF. The V gene is TRBV5-1, the J gene TRBJ1-2; D not certain. V lost 0 bases and J lost 4, with 7 bases in between. Germline CDR1 reads SGHRS; CDR2 reads YFSETQ. This CDR3 is 13 amino acids long.

There are many counts of this clonotype. This sequence joins TRBV27 and TRBJ1-1; 7 nucleotides align to TRBD1. Germline V CDR1 and CDR2: MNHEY, SMNVEV (reference sequence). Trimming cost V 6 bases and J 1 base; bases outside gene matches: 5. This CDR3 is built from 14 residues. The CDR3 nucleotides are TGTGCCAGCAGGGTTGACAGGGAGAACACTGAAGCTTTCTTT. Translating gives CASRVDRENTEAFF.

The chain combines TRBV12-3 or TRBV12-4 with TRBJ2-1; 8 nucleotides line up with TRBD1. This CDR3 is built from 16 residues. V lost 5 bases and J lost 0; bases outside the gene matches: 6. CDR3 sequence (DNA): TGTGCCAGCAGTCCTGGACAGGGACTCTCCTACAATGAGCAGTTCTTC. Protein product: CASSPGQGLSYNEQFF.

This clonotype was counted at least ten times. The chain joins TRBV20-1 to TRBJ2-5; D is unclear. V was pared by 0 bases and J by 4 bases, with 18 bases between. CDR3 size: 16 residues. Germline CDR1 DFQATT, CDR2 SNEGSKA (reference sequence). The CDR3 spells CSARDLRTTPGETQYF. The CDR3 DNA reads as TGCAGTGCTAGAGATTTAAGAACTACCCCAGGAGAGACCCAGTACTTC.

This clonotype was recorded many times. The chain employs TRBV20-1 and TRBJ1-2; D ambiguous. This CDR3 comprises 13 residues. Germline CDR1 DFQATT, CDR2 SNEGSKA (reference sequence). Trimming pared 2 bases from V and 2 bases from J, leaving 9 bases between. The CDR3 protein is CSARNTKNYGYTF. The CDR3 DNA reads TGCAGTGCTAGAAACACGAAGAACTATGGCTACACCTTC.

At least ten counts were recorded for this clonotype. CDR3 nucleotide sequence: TGTGCCAGCTCACCTACGGGACTAACGATCACCGGGGAGCTGTTTTTT. Protein product: CASSPTGLTITGELFF. The chain recombines TRBV18 with TRBJ2-2, with TRBD2 matching 7 bases. V trimming: 3 bases; J trimming: 4 bases; junction bases outside the gene matches: 8. Germline V CDR1 and CDR2: KGHSH, LQKENI. The length of the CDR3 is 16 residues.

J is TRBJ1-5 and V is TRBV23-1, with D tentatively TRBD1 (5 bases). TRBV23-1 counts as an open reading frame of uncertain function. Trimming pared 1 base from V and 2 bases from J, leaving 21 bases between. CDR3 length: 19 residues. The CDR3 sequence: CASSQLPGSLGSCNQPQHF. CDR3 bases: TGCGCCAGCAGTCAATTGCCAGGGAGTTTGGGGAGTTGCAATCAGCCCCAGCATTTT.

This clonotype was seen many times. V is TRBV5-5 and J is TRBJ2-7; D might be TRBD1 or TRBD2, each matching 5 bases. The germline V gene has CDR1 SGHKS and CDR2 YYEKEE (reference sequence). Trimming removed 5 bases at V and 0 bases at J, with 9 bases between. The CDR3 loop spans 13 amino acids. The CDR3 sequence is CASRAGSSYEQYF. As DNA, the CDR3 is TGTGCCAGCAGAGCAGGGAGCTCCTACGAGCAGTACTTC.

This chain links TRBV11-2 with TRBJ2-3, with 15 positions matching TRBD2. In germline, CDR1 is SGHAT, CDR2 FQNNGV. This CDR3 is 19 amino acids long. V dropped 5 bases and J dropped 3; count of bases not matched to a gene: 12. The CDR3 DNA is TGTGCCAGCAGCCCAGGACTAGCGGGGGGGCCCCTACGAACAGATACGCAGTATTTT. This sequence encodes CASSPGLAGGPLRTDTQYF.

This clonotype was recorded many times. The chain carries TRBV20-1 and TRBJ1-1; D gene unclear. Germline lookup yields CDR1 DFQATT and CDR2 SNEGSKA (reference sequence). The V and J ends lost 1 base and 1 base respectively, with 10 bases between them. The CDR3 length is 14 residues. CDR3 loop: CSARVRVANTEAFF. The CDR3 bases are TGCAGTGCTAGAGTAAGGGTGGCGAACACTGAAGCTTTCTTT.

This clonotype was counted at least ten times. This chain joins TRBV5-1 and TRBJ1-1; tentatively, D is TRBD1 (6 bases). The CDR3 consists of 14 residues. In germline, CDR1 is SGHRS, CDR2 YFSETQ. With 3 bases removed from V and 0 bases from J, the gap between germline ends came to 9 bases. CDR3 nucleotides: TGCGCCAGCAGCTCTGGACAGATGAACACTGAAGCTTTCTTT. Translated: CASSSGQMNTEAFF.

In its sample, this clonotype was seen many times. The chain uses TRBV24-1 and TRBJ2-6, with 9 bases that match TRBD1. V shed 2 bases, J shed 0 bases, and the junction held 4 bases outside the gene matches. CDR3 length: 18 residues. The V gene's germline CDR1 is KGHDR and CDR2 SFDVKD. The CDR3 DNA is TGTGCCACCAGTGATTCCAGGACAGGGGACTCTGGGGCCAACGTCCTGACTTTC. Encoded protein: CATSDSRTGDSGANVLTF.

The chain recombines TRBV13 with TRBJ1-1; D may be TRBD1 (5 bases). The CDR3 consists of 14 residues. In germline, CDR1 is PRHDT, CDR2 FYEKMQ (reference sequence). V was pared by 4 bases and J by 3 bases, with 12 bases between. The CDR3 nucleotides are TGTGCCAGCAGCTGGACCCGAGGGGACACTGAAGCTTTCTTT. It yields the protein CASSWTRGDTEAFF.

This clonotype was picked up many times. This rearrangement joins TRBV9 to TRBJ2-1, with D perhaps matching TRBD2 (6 bases). This CDR3 is built from 12 residues. V shed 6 bases and J shed 5 bases, with 9 bases lying between them. Germline V lookup: CDR1 SGDLS, CDR2 YYNGEE. Written as DNA, the CDR3 is TGTGCCAGCAATCCGGGGGACAATGAGCAGTTCTTC. Encoded protein: CASNPGDNEQFF.